This T cell receptor (beta chain) was found in a study of radiotherapy plus CTLA-4 blockade in lung cancer. At the level of the study: Disease control was achieved by 31% of patients, and objective responses by 18%.

This table comes from immunoSEQ multiplex PCR, and its TCRdb copy is limited to in-frame clones, with some not included. The data show roughly 50,000 clones, 86% seen once. Trimming shortened V by 6 bases and J by 3 bases, and 18 bases separated the two germline ends. Germline CDR1 and CDR2: SQVTM and ANQGSEA. This CDR3 has 15 amino acids. This receptor was identified in a human donor with non-small cell lung cancer that progressed on radiotherapy plus ipilimumab. Some clones in this sample may be carry-over from other donors' samples. Sequenced material: peripheral blood, taken from a patient treated with radiotherapy plus ipilimumab. V is TRBV29-1 and J is TRBJ2-4, with D tentatively TRBD1 (6 bases). CDR3 sequence reads: CSVYIVQGVKNIQYF. CDR3 DNA sequence: TGCAGCGTCTACATCGTACAGGGTGTCAAAAACATTCAGTACTTC.